This TCR beta chain was recovered during a study of vaccination and CD4 T cells after COVID-19. This CDR3 has 12 residues. Germline V gene sequence: CDR1 DFQATT, CDR2 SNEGSKA (reference sequence). V was trimmed by 8 bases and J by 0 bases, leaving 10 bases between them. MiXCR, run by TCRdb on the PCR reads, gives a single entry per CDR3 protein. This sample carries around 21,000 distinct CDR3 sequences, over 45% of them seen once, and the ten largest clones take 1.1%. This TCR came from a human donor who had recovered from COVID-19. The chain combines TRBV20-1 with TRBJ1-1; D remains ambiguous. The sequencing used CD4+ T cells from blood, collected after SARS-CoV-2 vaccination. This CDR3 reads CSPVHMNTEAFF. In DNA, the CDR3 is TGCAGTCCCGTTCATATGAACACTGAAGCTTTCTTT.